The sequence of this TCR beta chain was determined in a study of shared clonotypes between healthy human individuals (dated by TCRdb to the early 2020s). In the study overall: A couple of women and a few men aged 18 to 49 years were included in the cohort. For each donor, three plates each were used for CD4 naive and CD4 memory, two plates were used for CD8 naive, and one plate was used for CD8 memory. To estimate repertoire size and how much clonotype sharing occurs between individuals, the study deeply sequenced the blood TCR repertoires of five healthy adults. Leukapheresis yielded between about 0.9 and 8.9 billion PBMCs per donor. To increase sequencing depth and limit assay-specific biases, different laboratories used diverse techniques to prepare libraries and sequence TCR repertoires. Beyond this particular receptor, the publication reports: Compared with non-shared clonotypes, clonotypes shared by all four sorted-subset donors had higher generation probabilities. Incomplete sequencing was indicated by rarefaction of sorted-subset datasets, despite the large sequencing depth. Estimated clonotype richness was generally larger for naive than for memory subsets. Because the study included a small number of donors, the genetic and exposure-history diversity represented was limited. Sampling was restricted to blood, and TCR repertoires in tissue are likely to differ from TCR repertoires in blood. Approximately 4.8% of naive CD4, 3% to 4% of naive CD8, approximately 2% of memory CD4, and about 0.4% of memory CD8 clonotypes were shared across several donors. Based on pairwise subsampling, the degree of clonotype sharing among donors was expected to be affected by sequencing depth.

CD8 naive samples were obtained by positive selection for CCR7 among CD45RO-negative cells, yielding a CD45RA+CCR7+ population from which TemRA cells were excluded. The donors were healthy, HIV-negative adults who had no recently reported acute infections or vaccinations. Every donor was a Caucasian adult living in Nashville, Tennessee, USA. After blood collection by leukapheresis, PBMCs were isolated using Ficoll-Histopaque density gradient centrifugation and then cryopreserved in the vapor phase of liquid nitrogen. Analytical flow cytometry was used to check the purity and quantity of every magnetically sorted T cell population. From each sorted fraction, genomic DNA was isolated and quantified by UV absorbance on a Nanodrop 2000c. The junction shows trimming of 4 bases on V and 6 bases on J, and the gene matches do not reach 2 bases of it. The germline V gene yields MDHEN for CDR1 and SYDVKM for CDR2. The CDR3, from cysteine to phenylalanine, totals 14 residues. Here the CDR3 DNA is all that survives: 42 bases in frame from base 1.

TCR CDR3 regions were amplified from genomic DNA by multiplex PCR using the deep immunoSEQ assay. Extracted genomic DNA from each cell subset was spread evenly across all wells of several immunoSEQ 96-well plates, with each plate serving as a replicate. Each replicate PCR for sorted subsets received around 200 ng genomic DNA, equal to some 32,000 T cell genomes. Purified libraries were quantified with a Qubit 3.0 fluorometer, sized on a Bioanalyzer 2100, and re-quantified with the KAPA Library Quantification kit. A separate single-read 150-cycle Illumina NextSeq 550 flow cell was used to sequence each immunoSEQ 96-well plate. The authors processed their data as follows. Because the immunoSEQ output held only junctional sequences and lacked quality scores, the filtering could not match the filtering applied to full-length reads. To assign V/J genes and CDR3, sequences were annotated against IMGT germline references using PyIR, a Python wrapper for IgBLAST v1.9. Any read was removed if the V/J assignment was weak (E-value above 1e-6), the CDR3 was missing, or the read contained stop codons, out-of-frame junctions, or ambiguous translated residues. V3J clonotypes were defined as sequences sharing the same inferred V gene, J gene, and CDR3 amino acid sequence. Percentage overlap between repertoires was computed as shared unique clonotypes divided by the size of the smaller repertoire. RTK rarefaction, the Chao1 estimator, and Recon v2.1 estimates of unobserved clonotypes were used to assess repertoire richness. Generation probabilities were computed with OLGA for all TCRbeta clonotypes obtained by the gDNA method from several donors. TCRdb provides this immuneACCESS table in a form limited to in-frame rearrangements. Some clones are lacking; in checked studies, under half of them reflect an unresolved V gene, and why the rest are absent is not known. The V and J calls and clone size come from that table; D and trimming were worked out from the DNA. The sample records roughly 590,000 clones, around 95% of which are singletons. 0.085% to 0.11% of the sample is held by the ten biggest clonotypes.

As to this clone: Its binding antigen is unknown. Nothing much larger sits one base from this clone, and base qualities are not available.

The clonotype originates from a woman aged 25 to 39 in good health. Sample: naive CD8+ T cells sorted from blood. The cell subset or site label on this specimen signifies: CD45RA+CCR7+. The chain couples TRBV28 to TRBJ1-5; 11 nucleotides in the junction match TRBD1. The CDR3 reads as follows: CASSSGQGVQPQHF. The DNA reads as follows: TGTGCCAGCAGTTCGGGACAGGGGGTTCAGCCCCAGCATTTT.